This TCR beta chain stems from a study of cytomegalovirus exposure and HLA in healthy donors. Notes on the study in general: Excluded: some indistinguishable V segments such as TRBV6-2 and TRBV6-3. A missense DCLRE1C variant was associated with V- and J-gene trimming of TCR beta chains in a later analysis, and an independent cohort replicated the association. Sequence variants that were highly shared formed a cluster that was likely a sequencing artifact. Serostatus for CMV was the only available immune exposure information.

Concerning this clone itself: Antigen specificity is unknown.

Researchers ran the PCR with 60 Vbeta and 13 Jbeta primers. This table comes from immunoSEQ multiplex PCR, and its TCRdb copy is limited to in-frame clones, with some not included. The table includes about 160,000 clones, roughly 81% detected once. The germline CDR1 and CDR2 sequences are ENHRY and SYGVKD. V was clipped by 4 bases and J by 1 base, with 7 bases between them. This CDR3 spans 13 amino acids. Sequencing input: PBMCs. The receptor comes from a woman aged 45-65 years in good health and CMV-seronegative. The J gene is TRBJ1-1, the V gene TRBV10-3; D remains unclear. The chain's CDR3 is CAISVSENTEAFF. CDR3 DNA sequence: TGTGCCATCAGTGTTTCAGAGAACACTGAAGCTTTCTTT.